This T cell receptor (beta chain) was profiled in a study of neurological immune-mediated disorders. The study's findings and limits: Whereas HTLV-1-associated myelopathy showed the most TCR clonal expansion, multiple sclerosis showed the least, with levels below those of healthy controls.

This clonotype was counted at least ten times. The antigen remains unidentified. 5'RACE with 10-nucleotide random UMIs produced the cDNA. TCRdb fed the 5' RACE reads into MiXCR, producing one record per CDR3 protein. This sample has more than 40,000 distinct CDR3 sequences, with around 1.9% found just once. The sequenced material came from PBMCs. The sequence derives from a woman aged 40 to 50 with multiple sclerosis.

The CDR3 loop is CASSYSWTGVQETQYF. For the CDR3, the DNA is TGTGCCAGCAGTTACTCCTGGACAGGCGTCCAAGAGACCCAGTACTTC. This sequence joins TRBV6-6 and TRBJ2-5, with 7 nucleotides matching TRBD1. Unmatched junction bases numbered 5, after V lost 0 bases and J lost 1 base. Looked up from germline, CDR1 is MNHNY and CDR2 is SVGAGI (reference sequence). The CDR3 runs to 16 residues.